The rows below give T cell receptor beta chains drawn from one sample of a study of cytomegalovirus exposure and HLA in healthy donors. TCRdb's copy holds only in-frame clones and misses some; the assay was immunoSEQ multiplex PCR. This table has about 97,000 clones, around three quarters appearing once. Sequencing was performed on PBMCs. Receptor source: a man aged 35 to 55 in good health and CMV-seronegative. CDR3s include the opening cysteine and the closing phenylalanine or tryptophan. D genes are given only for firm matches. The size field is filled for only some rows; it gives once, few, many or a size class.

D: TRBD2
J: TRBJ2-3
size: -
V: TRBV6-4
CDR3: CASSPGLAGPDTQYF
DNA: TGTGCCAGCAGTCCGGGACTAGCGGGGCCAGATACGCAGTATTTT

D: -
J: TRBJ1-6
size: -
V: TRBV2
CDR3: CASSEGTGMGSPLHF
DNA: TGTGCCAGCAGTGAAGGAACCGGGATGGGTTCACCCCTCCACTTT

D: TRBD1
J: TRBJ1-4
size: -
V: TRBV2
CDR3: CASSGGTGHEKLFF
DNA: TGTGCCAGCAGTGGAGGGACAGGGCATGAAAAACTGTTTTTT

D: -
J: TRBJ2-2
size: once
V: TRBV15
CDR3: CATSRARGTGELFF
DNA: TGTGCCACCAGCAGAGCGAGAGGCACCGGGGAGCTGTTTTTT

D: TRBD1
J: TRBJ1-2
size: once
V: TRBV2
CDR3: CASSPDREIYGYTF
DNA: TGTGCCAGCAGCCCCGACAGGGAGATCTATGGCTACACCTTC

D: TRBD2
J: TRBJ2-3
size: few
V: TRBV7-2
CDR3: CASSRVAGTDTQYF
DNA: TGTGCCAGCAGCCGGGTAGCGGGAACAGATACGCAGTATTTT

D: TRBD2
J: TRBJ2-7
size: -
V: TRBV6-1
CDR3: CASSSGGPHYEQYF
DNA: TGTGCCAGCAGCAGCGGGGGGCCTCACTACGAGCAGTACTTC

D: TRBD2
J: TRBJ2-5
size: -
V: TRBV11-2
CDR3: CASSDSDSGGVDETQYF
DNA: TGTGCCAGCAGCGACAGCGATAGCGGGGGGGTAGACGAGACCCAGTACTTC

D: -
J: TRBJ1-5
size: -
V: TRBV5-6
CDR3: CASSPAGGREGSQHF
DNA: TGTGCCAGCAGCCCGGCGGGGGGGCGCGAGGGTTCCCAGCATTTT

D: -
J: TRBJ2-5
size: -
V: TRBV7-3
CDR3: CASSLTRSSQETQYF
DNA: TGTGCCAGCAGCTTAACACGGTCTAGCCAAGAGACCCAGTACTTC

D: -
J: TRBJ1-5
size: -
V: TRBV6-5
CDR3: CASRTDSNQPQHF
DNA: TGTGCCAGCCGGACAGATAGCAATCAGCCCCAGCATTTT

D: -
J: TRBJ1-1
size: -
V: TRBV5-1
CDR3: CASNGGNANTEAFF
DNA: TGCGCCAGCAATGGGGGGAATGCGAACACTGAAGCTTTCTTT

D: -
J: TRBJ1-6
size: -
V: TRBV15
CDR3: CATSREGVNSPLHF
DNA: TGTGCCACCAGCAGAGAAGGGGTAAATTCACCCCTCCACTTT

D: -
J: TRBJ2-5
size: -
V: TRBV5-1
CDR3: CASSTGQLEETQYF
DNA: TGCGCCAGCAGCACCGGACAGTTAGAAGAGACCCAGTACTTC

D: TRBD1
J: TRBJ1-3
size: -
V: TRBV14
CDR3: CASSRQGNPGNTIYF
DNA: TGTGCCAGCAGCCGACAGGGTAACCCTGGAAACACCATATATTTT

D: -
J: TRBJ1-2
size: once
V: TRBV19
CDR3: CASSIDRVGANYGYTF
DNA: TGTGCCAGTAGTATAGATCGGGTTGGAGCGAACTATGGCTACACCTTC

D: -
J: TRBJ1-1
size: -
V: TRBV30
CDR3: CAWTAGFEAFF
DNA: TGTGCCTGGACTGCAGGGTTTGAAGCTTTCTTT

D: -
J: TRBJ2-1
size: few
V: TRBV5-1
CDR3: CASSLDPGAYNEQFF
DNA: TGCGCCAGCAGCTTGGACCCGGGGGCCTACAATGAGCAGTTCTTC

D: TRBD1
J: TRBJ1-2
size: -
V: TRBV5-4
CDR3: CASSLGDRDNYGYTF
DNA: TGTGCCAGCAGCTTGGGGGACAGGGATAACTATGGCTACACCTTC

D: TRBD1
J: TRBJ2-7
size: once
V: TRBV6-6
CDR3: CASSKTGGPYEQYF
DNA: TGTGCCAGCAGTAAGACAGGGGGCCCCTACGAGCAGTACTTC

D: TRBD2
J: TRBJ2-1
size: -
V: TRBV5-5
CDR3: CASSSRPTSGTSGNEQFF
DNA: TGTGCCAGCAGCTCTCGCCCAACTTCCGGGACTAGCGGCAATGAGCAGTTCTTC

D: TRBD1
J: TRBJ1-4
size: -
V: TRBV14
CDR3: CASSQDTGGNEKLFF
DNA: TGTGCCAGCAGCCAAGACACAGGGGGTAATGAAAAACTGTTTTTT

D: -
J: TRBJ2-5
size: -
V: TRBV28
CDR3: CASSLEQARETQYF
DNA: TGTGCCAGCAGTTTAGAACAGGCAAGAGAGACCCAGTACTTC

D: -
J: TRBJ1-1
size: -
V: TRBV11-2
CDR3: CASSLSLTEAFF
DNA: TGTGCCAGCAGCTTATCTCTCACTGAAGCTTTCTTT

D: TRBD1
J: TRBJ1-1
size: -
V: TRBV11-2
CDR3: CASSLESGQGKSFF
DNA: TGTGCCAGCAGCTTAGAATCAGGACAGGGCAAATCTTTCTTT

D: TRBD2
J: TRBJ2-1
size: once
V: TRBV4-3
CDR3: CASSQDLSSGGANEQFF
DNA: TGCGCCAGCAGCCAAGATCTATCTAGCGGGGGTGCCAATGAGCAGTTCTTC

D: TRBD1
J: TRBJ2-7
size: -
V: TRBV2
CDR3: CASSESGQGMSYF
DNA: TGTGCCAGCAGTGAATCGGGACAGGGGATGTCGTACTTC

D: -
J: TRBJ1-1
size: -
V: TRBV10-3
CDR3: CAISESARGGDTEAFF
DNA: TGTGCCATCAGTGAGTCGGCGAGGGGAGGGGACACTGAAGCTTTCTTT

D: TRBD1
J: TRBJ1-5
size: -
V: TRBV10-2
CDR3: CASSESQLTGARDQPQHF
DNA: TGCGCCAGCAGTGAGTCTCAGTTGACAGGGGCCAGAGATCAGCCCCAGCATTTT

D: -
J: TRBJ2-7
size: -
V: TRBV6-6
CDR3: CASSTDGNSYEQYF
DNA: TGTGCCAGCAGCACAGACGGCAACTCCTACGAGCAGTACTTC

D: -
J: TRBJ2-1
size: -
V: TRBV10-3
CDR3: CAIGRNSNNEQFF
DNA: TGTGCCATCGGTCGTAACTCGAACAATGAGCAGTTCTTC

D: -
J: TRBJ2-1
size: -
V: TRBV11-2
CDR3: CASSLGAPDEQFF
DNA: TGTGCCAGCAGCTTAGGAGCCCCGGATGAGCAGTTCTTC

D: -
J: TRBJ2-5
size: -
V: TRBV7-7
CDR3: CASSFGRRETQYF
DNA: TGTGCTAGCAGCTTTGGGAGGAGGGAGACCCAGTACTTC

D: TRBD2
J: TRBJ2-3
size: -
V: TRBV15
CDR3: CATSREGRVGLAGVADTQYF
DNA: TGTGCCACCAGCAGAGAGGGGCGGGTCGGTCTAGCGGGGGTAGCAGATACGCAGTATTTT

D: TRBD1
J: TRBJ2-7
size: -
V: TRBV2
CDR3: CASRMGTGTYEQYF
DNA: TGTGCCAGCCGAATGGGGACAGGGACCTACGAGCAGTACTTC